Below, 23 T cell receptor beta chains from the same sample are listed, as sequenced in a study of blood T cell repertoires in COVID-19. TCRdb's copy holds only in-frame clones and misses some; the assay was immunoSEQ multiplex PCR. The table has approximately 250,000 clones, around 89% seen once; the top ten hold about 1.2%. The sequencing sample was made of PBMCs or T cells enriched from blood (not recorded which). These receptors all come from a woman in her thirties or forties with acute COVID-19.

This chain uses TRBV19 with TRBJ1-5, with TRBD1 identical over 7 bases. The CDR3 has 16 residues. Germline-derived CDR1 and CDR2 are LNHDA and SQIVND (reference sequence). V shed 0 bases, J shed 4 bases, and the junction held 6 bases outside the gene matches. In DNA form, the CDR3 reads TGTGCCAGTAGTATAGAAAGACAGGGTGGAAATCAGCCCCAGCATTTT. This encodes CASSIERQGGNQPQHF. The full variable domain, with the rest looked up from reference TRBV19 and TRBJ1-5, is DGGITQSPKYLFRKEGQNVTLSCEQNLNHDAMYWYRQDPGQGLRLIYYSQIVNDFQKGDIAEGYSVSREKKESFPLTVTSAQKNPTAFYLCASSIERQGGNQPQHFGDGTRLSIL.

The CDR3: CASRSYTGNTEAFF. The CDR3 bases are TGTGCCAGCCGCTCCTATACAGGGAACACTGAAGCTTTCTTT. The gene calls are TRBV18 and TRBJ1-1, with TRBD1 as a possible D gene (5 bases). The V and J ends lost 8 bases and 1 base respectively, with 14 bases between them. Per germline, CDR1 KGHSH and CDR2 LQKENI. The CDR3 is 14 amino acids.

This chain connects TRBV27 to TRBJ2-1, with D possibly TRBD2 on 5 matching bases. This CDR3 contains 13 residues. The V end lost 1 base, the J end lost 6 bases, and 7 bases lay between the germline ends. Germline values: CDR1 MNHEY, CDR2 SMNVEV (reference sequence). This CDR3 reads CASSLLAGNEQFF. As DNA, the CDR3 is TGTGCCAGCAGTTTATTGGCGGGCAATGAGCAGTTCTTC.

V usage is TRBV6-5 and J usage is TRBJ1-3; D is unresolved. CDR1 is MNHEY and CDR2 is SVGAGI in the germline V gene. Trimming shortened V by 4 bases and J by 4 bases, and 5 bases separated the two germline ends. The CDR3 is made up of 12 amino acids. In nucleotides, the CDR3 is TGTGCCAGCAGTTCCCCGGGAAACACCATATATTTT. Translating gives CASSSPGNTIYF.

This clone was recorded once. The V gene is TRBV24-1, the J gene TRBJ1-2, with TRBD1 matching 7 bases. V was pared by 2 bases and J by 6 bases, with 2 bases of the junction left unmatched. The CDR3 contains 13 residues. Germline values: CDR1 KGHDR, CDR2 SFDVKD. For the CDR3, the DNA is TGTGCCACCAGTGATTGGCAGGGGGATGGCTACACCTTC. This translates into CATSDWQGDGYTF.

The chain joins TRBV7-2 to TRBJ1-6; no reliable D call. The CDR3 runs 14 residues. Germline loops: CDR1 SGHTA, CDR2 FQGNSA. Trimming took off 5 bases at V and 4 bases at J, with 9 bases between the two ends. The CDR3 loop is CASSLTSYNSPLHF. The CDR3 DNA reads as TGTGCCAGCAGCCTCACAAGTTATAATTCACCCCTCCACTTT.

This clone was recorded at least ten times. V is TRBV4-2 and J is TRBJ2-2; 11 bases agree with TRBD2. With 0 bases clipped from V and 3 bases from J, the junction kept 9 bases outside the gene matches. Germline CDR1 and CDR2: LGHNA and YNFKEQ. The CDR3 is made up of 19 amino acids. The CDR3 DNA is TGTGCCAGCAGCCAAGATCTGGTAGCGGGAGGGCCGCACACCGGGGAGCTGTTTTTT. Translating gives CASSQDLVAGGPHTGELFF.

This chain links TRBV18 with TRBJ2-3; D remains ambiguous. CDR1 is KGHSH and CDR2 is LQKENI in the germline V gene. V lost 3 bases and J lost 0, with 7 bases in between. The CDR3 is made up of 14 amino acids. The CDR3 protein is CASSPSPSTDTQYF. The DNA of the CDR3 is TGTGCCAGCTCACCCAGTCCTAGCACAGATACGCAGTATTTT.

V and J are TRBV7-2 and TRBJ1-1; TRBD1 agrees at 8 bases. The CDR3 spans 15 residues. Germline V gives CDR1 SGHTA, CDR2 FQGNSA. V lost 5 bases to trimming and J lost 6 bases; unmatched junction nucleotides: 11. This CDR3 is CASSRKTGVGAEAFF. CDR3 bases: TGTGCCAGCAGCCGTAAGACAGGGGTGGGTGCTGAAGCTTTCTTT.

The chain has TRBV5-4 and TRBJ1-4; D unclear. Trimming cost V 4 bases and J 0 bases, with 10 bases left between them. The germline V gene encodes CDR1 SGHNT and CDR2 YYREEE (reference sequence). CDR3 size: 15 residues. CDR3 DNA: TGTGCCAGCAGCCCGGGCGGGACAACTAATGAAAAACTGTTTTTT. Amino acid sequence: CASSPGGTTNEKLFF.

The chain employs TRBV5-1 and TRBJ1-2, with D possibly being TRBD1 (5 bases). CDR1 is SGHRS and CDR2 is YFSETQ in the germline V gene. The V gene lost 4 bases and the J gene lost 4 bases, with 17 bases spanning the gap. The CDR3 contains 15 residues. The CDR3 region is CASSRGGGVSYGYTF. CDR3 bases: TGCGCCAGCAGCCGAGGCGGGGGTGTTTCCTATGGCTACACCTTC.

The chain employs TRBV18 and TRBJ2-3, with 8 bases lining up with TRBD2. The CDR3 has 14 amino acids. V was pared by 6 bases and J by 4 bases, with 6 bases of the junction left unmatched. Germline CDR1 and CDR2: KGHSH and LQKENI. The CDR3 loop reads CASSRGLAPDTQYF. The CDR3 DNA follows: TGTGCCAGCTCCCGCGGACTAGCCCCAGATACGCAGTATTTT.

The J gene is TRBJ1-5, the V gene TRBV3-1 (or the pseudogene TRBV3-2); possibly TRBD1 for D (6 bases). Germline V gene data show CDR1 as LGHDT and CDR2 as YNNKEL (reference sequence). The length of the CDR3 is 15 residues. V dropped 1 base and J dropped 4 bases, with 11 bases sitting between them. The CDR3 protein is CASSQGQAPNQPQHF. In DNA form, the CDR3 reads TGTGCCAGCAGCCAAGGACAGGCTCCAAATCAGCCCCAGCATTTT.

This clone turned up a few times. V gene TRBV7-8 combines with J gene TRBJ1-5; D unresolved. The CDR3 is made up of 14 amino acids. From germline, CDR1 is SGHVS and CDR2 FQNEAQ. The germline V and J ends were trimmed by 1 base and 6 bases, with 10 bases remaining between them. DNA of the CDR3: TGTGCCAGCAGCTTAGTAAACTCGGGTCAGCCCCAGCATTTT. It encodes CASSLVNSGQPQHF.

The chain links TRBV28 to TRBJ2-3; D gene uncertain. This CDR3 region has 15 residues. The V end was cut by 2 bases, the J end by 0 bases, with 9 bases between. The germline V gene has CDR1 MDHEN and CDR2 SYDVKM. CDR3 bases: TGTGCCAGCAGTTTAAACGGTCCTAGCACAGATACGCAGTATTTT. It specifies CASSLNGPSTDTQYF.

The V gene is TRBV28, the J gene TRBJ1-1; TRBD1 matches at 10 bases. Losses at the gene ends were 6 bases for V and 1 base for J; bases not matched to a gene: 2. The germline gives CDR1 MDHEN, CDR2 SYDVKM. The CDR3 is 14 amino acids. This CDR3 reads CASRWDRGNTEAFF. The CDR3 nucleotides read TGTGCCAGCAGGTGGGACAGGGGGAACACTGAAGCTTTCTTT. Supplemented by reference TRBV28 and TRBJ1-1, the full variable domain reads DVKVTQSSRYLVKRTGEKVFLECVQDMDHENMFWYRQDPGLGLRLIYFSYDVKMKEKGDIPEGYSVSREKKERFSLILESASTNQTSMYLCASRWDRGNTEAFFGQGTRLTVV.

V is TRBV27 and J is TRBJ2-1, with 10 nucleotides matching TRBD1. Germline CDR1 is MNHEY and CDR2 is SMNVEV (reference sequence). Germline trimming cut 5 bases from V and 7 bases from J; bases unmatched to any gene: 2. The CDR3 has 13 residues. CDR3 residues: CASSTGQGNEQFF. For the CDR3, the DNA is TGTGCCAGCAGTACGGGACAGGGGAATGAGCAGTTCTTC.

This chain uses TRBV6-5 with TRBJ2-2, with D hard to call. Trimming pared 7 bases from V and 1 base from J, leaving 10 bases between. From germline, CDR1 is MNHEY and CDR2 SVGAGI. The CDR3 extends over 14 amino acids. The CDR3 region is CASIRQVNTGELFF. The CDR3 region has the DNA TGTGCCAGCATTCGGCAGGTGAACACCGGGGAGCTGTTTTTT.

This clone was observed once. The V call is TRBV10-3, the J call TRBJ1-1; TRBD1 aligns across 7 bases. The CDR3 is 14 amino acids. The V segment lost 1 base and the J segment 4 bases; nucleotides outside the gene matches: 3. CDR1 and CDR2 (germline): ENHRY, SYGVKD. The CDR3: CAISELDRVTEAFF. The CDR3, as DNA: TGTGCCATCAGTGAGTTAGACAGGGTCACTGAAGCTTTCTTT.

The chain couples TRBV18 to TRBJ2-1; a weak D match, TRBD2 (6 bases). V dropped 2 bases and J dropped 0 bases, with 14 bases sitting between them. The germline V gene encodes CDR1 KGHSH and CDR2 LQKENI. This CDR3 is 17 amino acids long. The DNA for the CDR3 is TGTGCCAGCTCACCAACCTCTAGCGCGAGCTCCTACAATGAGCAGTTCTTC. Its protein is CASSPTSSASSYNEQFF.

The chain has TRBV29-1 and TRBJ1-5; TRBD1 matches at 8 bases. Germline V CDR1 and CDR2: SQVTM, ANQGSEA. The CDR3 runs 15 residues. Trimming took 6 bases from V and 5 from J; bases not matched to a gene: 12. CDR3 DNA: TGCAGCGTCAGTCAGGGGGCGGCAGGTGATCAGCCCCAGCATTTT. Its protein product is CSVSQGAAGDQPQHF.

V is TRBV6-1 and J is TRBJ2-1; possibly TRBD2 for D (5 bases). Germline-derived CDR1 and CDR2 are MNHNS and SASEGT. Trimming cost V 3 bases and J 2 bases, with 11 bases left between them. The CDR3 runs 15 residues. Written as DNA, the CDR3 is TGTGCCAGCAGTGACGACGGGAAGGCCTACAATGAGCAGTTCTTC. Translated, it gives CASSDDGKAYNEQFF.

The chain has TRBV27 and TRBJ1-3; 10 nucleotides match TRBD1. Looked up from germline, CDR1 is MNHEY and CDR2 is SMNVEV (reference sequence). The CDR3 extends over 15 amino acids. Trimming at V came to 7 bases and at J to 4 bases, leaving 7 bases not matched to a gene. CDR3 amino acids: CASTWDRGHGNTIYF. The CDR3 DNA reads as TGTGCCAGCACCTGGGACAGGGGCCACGGAAACACCATATATTTT.